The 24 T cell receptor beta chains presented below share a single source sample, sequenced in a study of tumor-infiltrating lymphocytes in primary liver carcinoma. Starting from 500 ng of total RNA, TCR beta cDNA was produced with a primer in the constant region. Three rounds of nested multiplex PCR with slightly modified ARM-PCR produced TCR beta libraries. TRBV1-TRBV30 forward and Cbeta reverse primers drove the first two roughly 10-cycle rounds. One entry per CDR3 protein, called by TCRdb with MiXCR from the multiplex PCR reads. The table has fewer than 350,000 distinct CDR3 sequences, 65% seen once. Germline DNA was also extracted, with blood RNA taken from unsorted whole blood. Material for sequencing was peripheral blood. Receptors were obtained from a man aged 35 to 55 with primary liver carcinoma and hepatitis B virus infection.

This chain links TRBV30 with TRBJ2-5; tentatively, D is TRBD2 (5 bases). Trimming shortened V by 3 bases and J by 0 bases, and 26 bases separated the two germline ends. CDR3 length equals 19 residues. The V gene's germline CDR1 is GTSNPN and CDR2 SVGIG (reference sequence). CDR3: CAWRSLYTGNEKDQETQYF. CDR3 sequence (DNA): TGTGCCTGGAGGAGCCTCTATACCGGGAACGAAAAAGACCAAGAGACCCAGTACTTC.

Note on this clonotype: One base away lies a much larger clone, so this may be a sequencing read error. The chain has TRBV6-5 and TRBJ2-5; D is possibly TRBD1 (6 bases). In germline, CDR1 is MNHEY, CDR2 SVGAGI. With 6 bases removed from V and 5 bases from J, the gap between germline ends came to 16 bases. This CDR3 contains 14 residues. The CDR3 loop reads CASRYRLTGETQYF. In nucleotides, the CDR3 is TGTGCCAGCAGATACCGTCTAACAGGGGAGACCCAGTACTTC.

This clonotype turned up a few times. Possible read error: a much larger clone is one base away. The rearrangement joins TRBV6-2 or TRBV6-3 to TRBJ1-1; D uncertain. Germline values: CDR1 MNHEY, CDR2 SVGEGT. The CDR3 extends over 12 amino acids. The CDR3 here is CVSSQLREEAFF. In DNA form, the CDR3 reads TGTGTCAGCAGCCAGCTGAGAGAAGAAGCTTTCTTT.

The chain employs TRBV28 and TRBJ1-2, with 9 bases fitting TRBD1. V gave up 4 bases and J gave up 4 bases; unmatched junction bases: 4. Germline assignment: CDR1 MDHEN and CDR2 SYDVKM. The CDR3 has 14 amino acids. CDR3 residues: CASSWTGALYGYTF. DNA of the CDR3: TGTGCCAGCAGTTGGACAGGGGCCCTCTATGGCTACACCTTC.

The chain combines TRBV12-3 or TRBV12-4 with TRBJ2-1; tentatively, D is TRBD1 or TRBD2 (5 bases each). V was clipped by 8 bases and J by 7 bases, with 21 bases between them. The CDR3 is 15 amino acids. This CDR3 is CASPSGRTAGNEQFF. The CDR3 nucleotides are TGTGCCAGCCCTTCTGGTAGGACTGCAGGGAATGAGCAGTTCTTC.

The DNA of the CDR3 is TGTGCCAGCAGGCCAATGGCTTCTAGGTACATTCAGTACTTC. Translating gives CASRPMASRYIQYF. This chain joins TRBV2 and TRBJ2-4, with D unresolved. The CDR3 has 14 residues. V was pared by 6 bases and J by 8 bases, with 17 bases between. Germline-derived CDR1 and CDR2 are SNHLY and FYNNEI.

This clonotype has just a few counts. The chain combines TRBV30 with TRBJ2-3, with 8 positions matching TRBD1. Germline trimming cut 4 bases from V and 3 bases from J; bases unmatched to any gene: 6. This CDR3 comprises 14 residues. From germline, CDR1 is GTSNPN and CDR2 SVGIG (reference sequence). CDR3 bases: TGTGCCTGGACTGGACAGGGTAATACAGATACGCAGTATTTT. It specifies CAWTGQGNTDTQYF.

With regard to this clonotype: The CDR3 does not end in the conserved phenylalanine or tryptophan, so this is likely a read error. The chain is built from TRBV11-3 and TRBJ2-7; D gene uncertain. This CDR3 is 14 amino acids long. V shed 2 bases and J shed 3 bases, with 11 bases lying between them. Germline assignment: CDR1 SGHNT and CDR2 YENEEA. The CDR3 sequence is CASSLWIGVYEQYS. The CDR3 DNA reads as TGTGCCAGCAGCTTATGGATAGGCGTCTACGAGCAGTACTCC.

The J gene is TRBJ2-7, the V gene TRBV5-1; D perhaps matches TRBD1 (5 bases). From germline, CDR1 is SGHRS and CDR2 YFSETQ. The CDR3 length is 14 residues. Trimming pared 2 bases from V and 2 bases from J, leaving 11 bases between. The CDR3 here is CASSFEGRAYEQYF. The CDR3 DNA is TGCGCCAGCAGCTTTGAAGGCAGGGCCTACGAGCAGTACTTC.

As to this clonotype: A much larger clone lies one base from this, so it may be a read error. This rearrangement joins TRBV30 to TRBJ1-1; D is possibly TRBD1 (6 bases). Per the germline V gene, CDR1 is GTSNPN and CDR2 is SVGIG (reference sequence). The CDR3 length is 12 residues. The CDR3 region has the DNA TGTGCCTGGACCCAGGGACACACTGAAGCTCTCTTT. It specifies CAWTQGHTEALF. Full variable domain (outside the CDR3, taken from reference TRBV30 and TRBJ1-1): SQTIHQWPATLVQPVGSPLSLECTVEGTSNPNLYWYRQAAGRGLQLLFYSVGIGQISSEVPQNLSASRPQDRQFILSSKKLLLSDSGFYLCAWTQGHTEALFGQGTRLTVV.

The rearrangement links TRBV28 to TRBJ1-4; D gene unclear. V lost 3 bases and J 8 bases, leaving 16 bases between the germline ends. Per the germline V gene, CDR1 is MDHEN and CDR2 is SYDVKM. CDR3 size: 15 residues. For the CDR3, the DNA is TGTGCCAGCAGTTTGACTGGGGTCAGAAGGGAAAAACTGTTTTTT. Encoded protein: CASSLTGVRREKLFF. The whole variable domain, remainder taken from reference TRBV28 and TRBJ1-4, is DVKVTQSSRYLVKRTGEKVFLECVQDMDHENMFWYRQDPGLGLRLIYFSYDVKMKEKGDIPEGYSVSREKKERFSLILESASTNQTSMYLCASSLTGVRREKLFFGSGTQLSVL.

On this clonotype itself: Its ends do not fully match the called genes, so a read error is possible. The CDR3 is CSVEEAAGANVLTF. Here the CDR3 DNA reads TGCAGCGTTGAGGAGGCCGCTGGGGCTAACGTCCTGACTTTC. The chain joins TRBV29-1 to TRBJ2-6; D tentatively fits TRBD1 or TRBD2 (5 bases each). In germline, CDR1 is SQVTM, CDR2 ANQGSEA. CDR3 length equals 14 residues.

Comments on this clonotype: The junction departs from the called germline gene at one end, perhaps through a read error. The CDR3 DNA reads as TGCAGTGCCCTGACAGGGGCTCGGGAGCGGTACTTC. Translating it yields CSALTGARERYF. The J gene is TRBJ2-7, the V gene TRBV29-1, with TRBD1 matching 8 bases. The germline V gene encodes CDR1 SQVTM and CDR2 ANQGSEA. The CDR3 has 12 residues.

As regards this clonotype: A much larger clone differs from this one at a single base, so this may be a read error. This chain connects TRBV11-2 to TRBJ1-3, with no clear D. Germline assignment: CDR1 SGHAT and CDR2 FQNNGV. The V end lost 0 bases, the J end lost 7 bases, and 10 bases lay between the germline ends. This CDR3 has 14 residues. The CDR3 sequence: CASSLDRPLNTIYF. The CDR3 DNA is TGTGCCAGCAGCTTAGATCGTCCCCTTAACACCATATATTTT.

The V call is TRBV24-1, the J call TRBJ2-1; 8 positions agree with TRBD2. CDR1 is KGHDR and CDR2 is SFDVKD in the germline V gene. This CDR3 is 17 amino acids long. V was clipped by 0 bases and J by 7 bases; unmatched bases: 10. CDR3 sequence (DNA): TGTGCCACCAGTGATTTGAAGGGAGCGGGAGTGGGAAATGAGCAGTTCTTC. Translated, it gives CATSDLKGAGVGNEQFF.

The CDR3 protein is CASSFRADGYTF. In DNA, the CDR3 is TGTGCCAGCAGCTTCCGAGCGGATGGCTACACCTTC. This chain connects TRBV5-4 to TRBJ1-2, with D unresolved. Germline assignment: CDR1 SGHNT and CDR2 YYREEE (reference sequence). The CDR3 extends over 12 amino acids. V gave up 2 bases and J gave up 6 bases, with 8 bases separating them. The full variable domain, in which reference TRBV5-4 and TRBJ1-2 provide the parts outside the CDR3, is ETGVTQSPTHLIKTRGQQVTLRCSSQSGHNTVSWYQQALGQGPQFIFQYYREEENGRGNFPPRFSGLQFPNYSSELNVNALELDDSALYLCASSFRADGYTFGSGTRLTVV.

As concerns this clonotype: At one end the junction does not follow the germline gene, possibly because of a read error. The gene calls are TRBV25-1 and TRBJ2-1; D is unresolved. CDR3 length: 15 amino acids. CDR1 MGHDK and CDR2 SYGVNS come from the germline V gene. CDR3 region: CASSSSVRSYNEQFF. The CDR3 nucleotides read TGTGCCAGCAGTTCGTCGGTCCGCTCCTACAATGAGCAGTTCTTT. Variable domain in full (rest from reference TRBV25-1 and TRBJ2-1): EADIYQTPRYLVIGTGKKITLECSQTMGHDKMYWYQQDPGMELHLIHYSYGVNSTEKGDLSSESTVSRIRTEHFPLTLESARPSHTSQYLCASSSSVRSYNEQFFGPGTRLTVL.

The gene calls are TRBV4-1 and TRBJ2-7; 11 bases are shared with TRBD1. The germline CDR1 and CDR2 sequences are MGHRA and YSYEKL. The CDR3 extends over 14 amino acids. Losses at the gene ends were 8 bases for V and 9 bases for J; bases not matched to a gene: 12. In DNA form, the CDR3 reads TGCGCCAGCTGCCTACTGGGACAGGGGGGGGGGCAGTACTTC. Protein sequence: CASCLLGQGGGQYF.

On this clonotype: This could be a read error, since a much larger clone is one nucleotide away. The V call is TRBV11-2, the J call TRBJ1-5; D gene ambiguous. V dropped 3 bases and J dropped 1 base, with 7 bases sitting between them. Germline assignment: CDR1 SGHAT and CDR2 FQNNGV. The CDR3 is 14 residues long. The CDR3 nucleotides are TGTGCCAGCAGCTTGCAATCAAGCAATCAGCCCCAGCATTTT. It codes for CASSLQSSNQPQHF.

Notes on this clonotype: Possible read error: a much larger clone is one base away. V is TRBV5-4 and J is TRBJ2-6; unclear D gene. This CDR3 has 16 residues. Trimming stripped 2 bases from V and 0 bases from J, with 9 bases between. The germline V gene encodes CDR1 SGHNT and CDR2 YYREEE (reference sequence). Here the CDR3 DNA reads TGTGCCAGCAGCTTAACAACTAACTCTGGGGCCAACGTCCTGACTTTC. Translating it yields CASSLTTNSGANVLTF.

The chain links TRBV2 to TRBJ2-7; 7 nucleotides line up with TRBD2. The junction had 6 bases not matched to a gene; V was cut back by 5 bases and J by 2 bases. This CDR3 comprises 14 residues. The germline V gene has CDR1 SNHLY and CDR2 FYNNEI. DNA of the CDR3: TGTGCCAGCAGTAATAGCGGGTTGGCCTACGAGCAGTACTTC. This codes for CASSNSGLAYEQYF.

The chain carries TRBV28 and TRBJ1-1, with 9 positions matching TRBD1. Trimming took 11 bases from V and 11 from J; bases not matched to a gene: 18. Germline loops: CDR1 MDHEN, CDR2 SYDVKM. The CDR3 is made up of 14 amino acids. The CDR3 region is CARNLDRGRSKAFF. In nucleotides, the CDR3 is TGTGCCCGCAACCTGGACAGGGGTCGATCAAAGGCTTTCTTT. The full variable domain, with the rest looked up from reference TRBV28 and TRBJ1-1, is DVKVTQSSRYLVKRTGEKVFLECVQDMDHENMFWYRQDPGLGLRLIYFSYDVKMKEKGDIPEGYSVSREKKERFSLILESASTNQTSMYLCARNLDRGRSKAFFGQGTRLTVV.

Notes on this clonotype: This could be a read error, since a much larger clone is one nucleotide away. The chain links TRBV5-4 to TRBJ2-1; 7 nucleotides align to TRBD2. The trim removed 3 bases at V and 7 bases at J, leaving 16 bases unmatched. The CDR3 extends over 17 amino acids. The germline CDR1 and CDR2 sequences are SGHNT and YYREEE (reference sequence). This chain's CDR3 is CASSWGGLTIGTNEQFF. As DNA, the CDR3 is TGTGCCAGCAGCTGGGGGGGATTGACTATCGGGACGAATGAGCAGTTCTTC.

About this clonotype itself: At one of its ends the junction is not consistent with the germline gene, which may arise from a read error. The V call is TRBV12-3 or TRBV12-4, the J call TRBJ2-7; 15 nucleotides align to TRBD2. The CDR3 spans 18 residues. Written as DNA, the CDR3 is TGTGCCAGCACTACCGGACTAGCGGGAGGGCCGTTCCCCTACGAGCAGCACTTC. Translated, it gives CASTTGLAGGPFPYEQHF.